The TCR beta chain described here comes from a study of blood T cell repertoires in COVID-19. The overall study: The United States, Italy and Spain supplied acute and convalescent COVID-19 samples. The cDNA or gDNA used as material had been derived from T cells, B-cell-depleted T cells, or PBMCs.

Under the authors' procedure: Using reference gene primer amplification, nucleated cell counts were estimated. Profiling relied on immunoSEQ multiplex PCR, and the TCRdb table lists in-frame clones only, not all of them. V and J calls and clone size are copied from that table; D and trimming were computed from the DNA. The data show about 250,000 clones, 80% to 90% seen once. J lost 5 bases, V lost 4 bases, and 7 bases had no gene match. The CDR3 loop spans 15 amino acids. In germline, CDR1 is MNHEY, CDR2 SVGAGI. The specimen was peripheral blood. This TCR derives from a man aged 80 or over with acute or convalescent COVID-19. The V gene is TRBV6-5, the J gene TRBJ1-1, with 10 bases fitting TRBD1. The CDR3 DNA is TGTGCCAGCAGTTCAACGGACAGGGGGAGGACTGAAGCTTTCTTT. Translation gives CASSSTDRGRTEAFF.